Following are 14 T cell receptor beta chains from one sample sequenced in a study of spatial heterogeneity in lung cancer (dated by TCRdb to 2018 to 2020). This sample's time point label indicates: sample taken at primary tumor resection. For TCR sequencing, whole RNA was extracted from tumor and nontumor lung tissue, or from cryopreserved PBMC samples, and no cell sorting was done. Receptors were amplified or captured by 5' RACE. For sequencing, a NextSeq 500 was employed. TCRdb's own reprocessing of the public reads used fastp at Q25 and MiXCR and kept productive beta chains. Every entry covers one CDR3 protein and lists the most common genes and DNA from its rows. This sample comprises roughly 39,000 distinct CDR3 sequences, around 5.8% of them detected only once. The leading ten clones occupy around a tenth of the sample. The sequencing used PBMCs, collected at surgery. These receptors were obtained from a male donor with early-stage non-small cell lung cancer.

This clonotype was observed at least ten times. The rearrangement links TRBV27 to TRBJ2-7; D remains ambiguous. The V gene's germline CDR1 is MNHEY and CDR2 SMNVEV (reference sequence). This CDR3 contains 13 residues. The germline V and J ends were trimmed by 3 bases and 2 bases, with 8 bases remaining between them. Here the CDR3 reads CASSLAKAYEQYF. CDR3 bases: TGTGCCAGCAGTTTGGCCAAAGCCTACGAGCAGTACTTC.

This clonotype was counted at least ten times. CDR3 amino acids: CASRANRGENTEAFF. The CDR3 DNA reads TGTGCCAGCAGGGCTAACAGGGGGGAAAACACTGAAGCTTTCTTT. The chain recombines TRBV5-4 with TRBJ1-1; 8 bases map to TRBD1. CDR1 and CDR2 from the germline V gene are SGHNT and YYREEE (reference sequence). The V and J ends lost 5 bases and 2 bases, in that order; junction bases with no gene match: 8. CDR3 length: 15 residues.

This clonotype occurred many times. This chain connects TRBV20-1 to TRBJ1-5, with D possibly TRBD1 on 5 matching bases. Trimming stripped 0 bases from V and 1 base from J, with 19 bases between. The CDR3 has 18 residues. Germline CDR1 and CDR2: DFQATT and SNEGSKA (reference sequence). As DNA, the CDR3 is TGCAGTGCTAGAGATTTCGCAGGGTGGCAGGACAGCAATCAGCCCCAGCATTTT. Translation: CSARDFAGWQDSNQPQHF.

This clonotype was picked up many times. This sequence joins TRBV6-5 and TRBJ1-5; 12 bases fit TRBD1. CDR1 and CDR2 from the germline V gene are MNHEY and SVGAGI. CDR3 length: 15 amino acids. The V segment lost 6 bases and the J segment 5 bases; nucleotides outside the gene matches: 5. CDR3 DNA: TGTGCCAGCAGCCTGGGACAGGGGGCCTATCAGCCCCAGCATTTT. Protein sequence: CASSLGQGAYQPQHF.

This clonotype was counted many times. CDR3 sequence (DNA): TGCAGTGCTCTCACCGGGACAGGGGACGAGCAGTACTTC. This gives the protein CSALTGTGDEQYF. The V and J genes are TRBV20-1 and TRBJ2-7; TRBD1 aligns across 10 bases. The germline gives CDR1 DFQATT, CDR2 SNEGSKA (reference sequence). The ends lost 5 bases at V and 5 bases at J; junction bases unmatched: 6. The CDR3 covers 13 residues.

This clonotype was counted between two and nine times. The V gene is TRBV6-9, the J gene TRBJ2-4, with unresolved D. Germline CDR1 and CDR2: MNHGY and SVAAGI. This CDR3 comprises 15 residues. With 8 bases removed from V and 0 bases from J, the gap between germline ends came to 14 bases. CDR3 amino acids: CASQSHRLAKNIQYF. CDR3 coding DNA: TGTGCCAGCCAGTCCCACCGCCTAGCCAAAAACATTCAGTACTTC.

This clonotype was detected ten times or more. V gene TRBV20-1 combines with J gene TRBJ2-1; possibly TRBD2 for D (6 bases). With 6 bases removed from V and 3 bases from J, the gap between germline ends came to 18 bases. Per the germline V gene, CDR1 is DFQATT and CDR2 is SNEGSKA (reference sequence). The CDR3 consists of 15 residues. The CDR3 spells CSAPGGLSGYNEQFF. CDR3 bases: TGCAGTGCCCCCGGCGGACTATCCGGCTACAATGAGCAGTTCTTC.

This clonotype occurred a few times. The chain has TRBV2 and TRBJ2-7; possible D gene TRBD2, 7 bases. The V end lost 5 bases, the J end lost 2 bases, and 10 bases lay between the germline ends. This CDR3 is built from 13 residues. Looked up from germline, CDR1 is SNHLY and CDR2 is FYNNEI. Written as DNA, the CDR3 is TGTGCCAGCAGTATCGGGGGGCCCTACGAGCAGTACTTC. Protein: CASSIGGPYEQYF.

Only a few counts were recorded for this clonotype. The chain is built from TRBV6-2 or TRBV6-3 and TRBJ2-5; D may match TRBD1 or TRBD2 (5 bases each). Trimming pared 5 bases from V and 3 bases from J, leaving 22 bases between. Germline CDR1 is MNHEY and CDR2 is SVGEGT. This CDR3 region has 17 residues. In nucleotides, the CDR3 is TGTGCCAGCAGTCCACTCCGGGACCCAAGAATAGAAGAGACCCAGTACTTC. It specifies CASSPLRDPRIEETQYF.

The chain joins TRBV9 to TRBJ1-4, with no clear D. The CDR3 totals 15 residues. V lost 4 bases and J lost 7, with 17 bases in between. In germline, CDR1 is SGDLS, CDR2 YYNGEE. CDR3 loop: CASSPTPREGEKLFF. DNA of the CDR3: TGTGCCAGCAGCCCCACCCCGAGGGAGGGTGAAAAACTGTTTTTT.

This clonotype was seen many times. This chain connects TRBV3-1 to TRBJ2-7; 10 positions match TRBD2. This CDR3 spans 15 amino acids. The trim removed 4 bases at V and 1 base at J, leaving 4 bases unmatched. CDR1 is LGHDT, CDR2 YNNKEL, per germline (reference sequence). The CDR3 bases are TGTGCCAGCAGCCTTGGGACTAGCGCTTCCTACGAGCAGTACTTC. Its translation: CASSLGTSASYEQYF.

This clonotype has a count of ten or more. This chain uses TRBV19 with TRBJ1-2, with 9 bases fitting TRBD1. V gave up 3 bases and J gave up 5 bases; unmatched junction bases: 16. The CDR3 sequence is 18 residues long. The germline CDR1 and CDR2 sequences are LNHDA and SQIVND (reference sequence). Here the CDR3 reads CASSMGPDRGGLDYGYTF. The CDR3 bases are TGTGCCAGTAGTATGGGCCCCGACAGGGGGGGCCTCGATTATGGCTACACCTTC. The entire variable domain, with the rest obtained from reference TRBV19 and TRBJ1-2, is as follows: DGGITQSPKYLFRKEGQNVTLSCEQNLNHDAMYWYRQDPGQGLRLIYYSQIVNDFQKGDIAEGYSVSREKKESFPLTVTSAQKNPTAFYLCASSMGPDRGGLDYGYTFGSGTRLTVV.

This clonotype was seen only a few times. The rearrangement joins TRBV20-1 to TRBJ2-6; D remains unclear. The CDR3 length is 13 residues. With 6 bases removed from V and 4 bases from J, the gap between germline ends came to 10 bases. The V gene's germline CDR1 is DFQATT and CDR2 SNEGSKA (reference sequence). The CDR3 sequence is CSAPWTGANVLTF. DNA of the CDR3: TGCAGTGCCCCTTGGACCGGGGCCAACGTCCTGACTTTC.

Here the CDR3 DNA reads TGTGCCAGTAGTATGCGGGGGTTTAGGGGCTCTGGGGCCAACGTCCTGACTTTC. Protein product: CASSMRGFRGSGANVLTF. This sequence joins TRBV19 and TRBJ2-6; 7 positions agree with TRBD2. The junction had 8 bases not matched to a gene; V was cut back by 3 bases and J by 0 bases. CDR3 length: 18 residues. The germline CDR1 and CDR2 sequences are LNHDA and SQIVND (reference sequence).